These 16 T cell receptor beta chains originate from one sample sequenced in a study of shared clonotypes between healthy human individuals. Using immunoSEQ multiplex PCR, the repertoire was profiled, and TCRdb retains in-frame clones only, with some absent. The sample records about 490,000 clones, around three quarters being singletons. Sequenced input: PBMCs. These TCRs come from a woman in her thirties or forties in good health. Some clones in this sample may be carry-over from other donors' samples.

This chain uses TRBV9 with TRBJ1-5; the D is unclear. The germline CDR1 and CDR2 sequences are SGDLS and YYNGEE. The CDR3 consists of 14 residues. Trimming left V 4 bases short and J 0 bases short, with 8 bases between. DNA for the CDR3: TGTGCCAGCAGCTTTTCAGGTAGCAATCAGCCCCAGCATTTT. Encoded protein: CASSFSGSNQPQHF. The full variable domain, with the rest looked up from reference TRBV9 and TRBJ1-5, is DSGVTQTPKHLITATGQRVTLRCSPRSGDLSVYWYQQSLDQGLQFLIQYYNGEERAKGNILERFSAQQFPDLHSELNLSSLELGDSALYFCASSFSGSNQPQHFGDGTRLSIL.

About this clone itself: Other nucleotide sequences from this sample produce the same CDR3. The V and J genes are TRBV20-1 and TRBJ2-5, with D uncertain. The CDR3 is 11 residues long. Per the germline V gene, CDR1 is DFQATT and CDR2 is SNEGSKA (reference sequence). V was pared by 6 bases and J by 5 bases, with 10 bases between. The CDR3 here is CSATIRETQYF. The CDR3 DNA sequence: TGCAGTGCCACCATTCGGGAGACCCAGTACTTC.

The chain uses TRBV6-5 and TRBJ1-2; TRBD1 aligns across 10 bases. V gave up 2 bases and J gave up 6 bases; unmatched junction bases: 3. The CDR3 has 14 residues. Germline CDR1 reads MNHEY; CDR2 reads SVGAGI. In DNA form, the CDR3 reads TGTGCCAGCAGTTACGGCGGGACAGGGGATGGCTACACCTTC. Its translation is CASSYGGTGDGYTF.

The chain joins TRBV5-1 to TRBJ2-3; no firm D call. Trimming stripped 1 base from V and 1 base from J, with 7 bases between. Germline assignment: CDR1 SGHRS and CDR2 YFSETQ. This CDR3 is built from 14 residues. This CDR3 is CASSLLSGTDTQYF. Written as DNA, the CDR3 is TGCGCCAGCAGCTTGTTATCTGGCACAGATACGCAGTATTTT.

The rearrangement joins TRBV15 to TRBJ2-7; possible D gene TRBD1, 6 bases. The CDR3 is 14 amino acids. CDR1 is LNHNV and CDR2 is YYDKDF in the germline V gene (reference sequence). Trimming cost V 2 bases and J 5 bases, with 13 bases left between them. Here the CDR3 reads CATSRTGFSHEQYF. CDR3 coding DNA: TGTGCCACCAGCAGAACAGGGTTTTCCCACGAGCAGTACTTC.

This chain uses TRBV10-3 with TRBJ1-4, with D tentatively TRBD1 (6 bases). Looked up from germline, CDR1 is ENHRY and CDR2 is SYGVKD. The CDR3 extends over 14 amino acids. Trimming pared 0 bases from V and 8 bases from J, leaving 10 bases between. DNA of the CDR3: TGTGCCATCAGTGAGTCCCAGGGGAGAGAAAAACTGTTTTTT. Translated, it gives CAISESQGREKLFF.

This clone turned up a few times. The chain links TRBV5-6 to TRBJ2-5; TRBD2 matches at 11 bases. The CDR3 extends over 17 amino acids. V gave up 3 bases and J gave up 6 bases; unmatched junction bases: 13. Per the germline V gene, CDR1 is SGHDT and CDR2 is YYEEEE. Here the CDR3 DNA reads TGTGCCAGCAGCTGGAGGGGTAGCGGGAGGGCCGGAAAGACCCAGTACTTC. Protein: CASSWRGSGRAGKTQYF.

This clone was seen once. The chain has TRBV10-1 and TRBJ2-1, with TRBD1 matching over 11 bases. Germline CDR1 reads WNHNN; CDR2 reads SYGVQD (reference sequence). V shed 5 bases and J 7 bases; nucleotides not matched to a gene: 13. The CDR3 runs to 17 residues. The CDR3 reads CASSLTGTGGVGNEQFF. The CDR3 DNA follows: TGCGCCAGCAGTTTAACCGGGACAGGGGGGGTCGGTAATGAGCAGTTCTTC.

The genes are TRBV4-1 and TRBJ1-3; 9 bases are a match to TRBD1. The V and J ends lost 4 bases and 4 bases, in that order; junction bases with no gene match: 2. The CDR3 has 14 residues. The V gene's germline CDR1 is MGHRA and CDR2 YSYEKL. In DNA, the CDR3 is TGCGCCAGCAGCCGGGACAGGGCCGGAAACACCATATATTTT. Amino acids: CASSRDRAGNTIYF.

This clone was observed at least ten times. The rearrangement uses TRBV18 and TRBJ1-4; D unresolved. Deletions cut 3 bases from V and 10 bases from J, with 12 bases between. CDR1 is KGHSH, CDR2 LQKENI, per germline. The CDR3 totals 13 residues. CDR3 loop: CASSPQEAGKLFF. CDR3 coding DNA: TGTGCCAGCTCACCCCAGGAGGCGGGAAAACTGTTTTTT.

The chain uses TRBV6-5 and TRBJ2-7; TRBD2 is a possible D gene (5 bases). Trimming took 5 bases from V and 2 from J, leaving 16 bases between them. This CDR3 region has 15 residues. Looked up from germline, CDR1 is MNHEY and CDR2 is SVGAGI. The CDR3 DNA reads as TGTGCCAGCAGTCGTGAACGGGAACTTACCTACGAGCAGTACTTC. Its translation is CASSRERELTYEQYF.

This chain uses TRBV14 with TRBJ2-7; D is possibly TRBD1 (6 bases). The CDR3 sequence is 14 residues long. Germline assignment: CDR1 SGHDN and CDR2 FVKESK. V lost 2 bases to trimming and J lost 5 bases, with 13 bases between them. The CDR3 DNA is TGTGCCAGCAGCCAAAGACAGGCAGTAGACGAGCAGTACTTC. This gives the protein CASSQRQAVDEQYF.

The chain combines TRBV5-1 with TRBJ2-7, with 7 bases identical to TRBD1. The germline CDR1 and CDR2 sequences are SGHRS and YFSETQ. The V gene end was trimmed by 0 bases and the J gene end by 7 bases; junction bases not matched to a gene: 7. The CDR3 covers 14 residues. The CDR3 region has the DNA TGCGCCAGCAGCTTGGGACAGGGTAATGCGGAGCAGTACTTC. Amino acids: CASSLGQGNAEQYF. Combining the CDR3 with reference TRBV5-1 and TRBJ2-7 gives the whole variable domain KAGVTQTPRYLIKTRGQQVTLSCSPISGHRSVSWYQQTPGQGLQFLFEYFSETQRNKGNFPGRFSGRQFSNSRSEMNVSTLELGDSALYLCASSLGQGNAEQYFGPGTRLTVT.

This chain uses TRBV28 with TRBJ2-1, with D tentatively TRBD1 (5 bases). With 0 bases removed from V and 2 bases from J, the gap between germline ends came to 8 bases. The CDR3 extends over 15 amino acids. Germline CDR1 is MDHEN and CDR2 is SYDVKM. CDR3 nucleotide sequence: TGTGCCAGCAGTTTATGGGCAGGGCCCTACAATGAGCAGTTCTTC. Its translation is CASSLWAGPYNEQFF.

This clone was counted many times. The rearrangement joins TRBV7-2 to TRBJ2-7; 9 bases are a match to TRBD2. V shed 1 base and J 3 bases; nucleotides not matched to a gene: 10. Germline V gene sequence: CDR1 SGHTA, CDR2 FQGNSA. The CDR3 loop spans 17 amino acids. CDR3 nucleotides: TGTGCCAGCAGCTTAGGGGGGAGGGAGCGGGAGGTCTACGAGCAGTACTTC. Its translation: CASSLGGREREVYEQYF.

This chain links TRBV5-5 with TRBJ2-2; 15 bases line up with TRBD2. The germline V gene has CDR1 SGHKS and CDR2 YYEKEE (reference sequence). The CDR3 contains 17 residues. The V segment lost 4 bases and the J segment 5 bases; nucleotides outside the gene matches: 6. In nucleotides, the CDR3 is TGTGCCAGCAGCCGGACTAGCGGGAGGGCCGGGACCGGGGAGCTGTTTTTT. It codes for CASSRTSGRAGTGELFF.